The T cell receptor (beta chain) under discussion was sequenced for a study of blood T cell repertoires in COVID-19. On the study more broadly: Sources were T cells, B-cell-depleted T cells, or PBMCs; the material itself was cDNA or gDNA.

The CDR3 loop spans 18 amino acids. V shed 0 bases and J shed 5 bases, with 20 bases lying between them. Authors' methods: Estimates of nucleated cell counts were drawn from the amplification of reference gene primers. Only in-frame clones appear in the TCRdb table, and some are missing; sequencing was by immunoSEQ multiplex PCR. The V and J calls and clone size come from that table; D and trimming were worked out from the DNA. The table lists tens of thousands of clones, roughly four fifths of them singletons. The rearrangement links TRBV23-1 to TRBJ1-5; no reliable D call. TRBV23-1 is noted as an ORF with a role that remains uncertain. The sequencing sample was made of peripheral blood. The source is a man aged 45-65 years with active or convalescent COVID-19. CDR3 in amino acids: CASSQSQLEGQNDQPQHF. The DNA of the CDR3 is TGCGCCAGCAGTCAATCGCAATTAGAGGGTCAGAATGATCAGCCCCAGCATTTT.